This T cell receptor beta chain comes out of a study of cytomegalovirus exposure and HLA in healthy donors. About the research overall: There were more than 350 genotyped donors. Of these, 81% fell in the genetic ancestry cluster associated with self-reported Caucasian donors.

This clone was found once. CDR3 length equals 18 residues. Trimming took 3 bases from V and 2 from J; bases not matched to a gene: 13. Germline lookup yields CDR1 SGHNT and CDR2 YENEEA. The primer mix had 60 Vbeta and 13 Jbeta primers. Generated by immunoSEQ multiplex PCR, the TCRdb table keeps only in-frame clones and is missing some. The table shows over 150,000 clones, with about three quarters occurring only once. Sequenced material: PBMCs. J is TRBJ2-3 and V is TRBV11-3; TRBD2 aligns across 8 bases. This TCR came from an older woman in good health and CMV-seropositive. As DNA, the CDR3 is TGTGCCAGCAGCTTCCCAGCGGGGGAGGGGGGGGCCACAGATACGCAGTATTTT. Its translation: CASSFPAGEGGATDTQYF.